The 12 T cell receptor beta chains reported below all come from one sample, sequenced in a study of blood T cell repertoires in COVID-19. This table comes from immunoSEQ multiplex PCR, and its TCRdb copy is limited to in-frame clones, with some not included. This sample yields about 89,000 clones, of which around 87% are seen a single time; roughly 15% belongs to the top ten. Specimen: peripheral blood. Source of these receptors: a male donor with acute or convalescent COVID-19.

This sequence joins TRBV18 and TRBJ1-1; D possibly corresponds to TRBD1 (6 bases). Trimming shortened V by 3 bases and J by 3 bases, and 23 bases separated the two germline ends. The CDR3 is 18 residues long. Germline values: CDR1 KGHSH, CDR2 LQKENI. CDR3 loop: CASSPLNYAGGSDTEAFF. The CDR3 DNA follows: TGTGCCAGCTCACCTCTAAACTATGCGGGGGGCAGCGACACTGAAGCTTTCTTT.

This rearrangement joins TRBV9 to TRBJ1-5; 8 bases align to TRBD1. The junction had 4 bases not matched to a gene; V was cut back by 2 bases and J by 3 bases. Germline CDR1 reads SGDLS; CDR2 reads YYNGEE. CDR3 size: 15 residues. The CDR3: CASSVSGQDNQPQHF. The CDR3 nucleotides are TGTGCCAGCAGCGTCTCGGGACAGGACAATCAGCCCCAGCATTTT.

The V and J genes are TRBV5-6 and TRBJ1-6, with 9 nucleotides matching TRBD1. Germline trimming cut 5 bases from V and 6 bases from J; bases unmatched to any gene: 6. The CDR3 is made up of 15 amino acids. Germline V gene data show CDR1 as SGHDT and CDR2 as YYEEEE. The CDR3 loop reads CASSLQGAFNSPLHF. The CDR3 DNA reads TGTGCCAGCAGTTTACAGGGGGCTTTTAATTCACCCCTCCACTTT.

This clone was seen a single time. This rearrangement joins TRBV5-1 to TRBJ1-2; 10 nucleotides line up with TRBD1. CDR1 SGHRS and CDR2 YFSETQ come from the germline V gene. The CDR3 length is 16 residues. With V trimmed by 3 bases and J by 6 bases, 11 bases remained unmatched. The CDR3 sequence: CASSSGPLGQGDGYTF. Written as DNA, the CDR3 is TGCGCCAGCAGCTCCGGCCCACTCGGACAGGGGGATGGCTACACCTTC.

The genes are TRBV11-2 and TRBJ2-7, with TRBD2 matching over 7 bases. Germline V CDR1 and CDR2: SGHAT, FQNNGV. Trimming took 0 bases from V and 0 from J; bases not matched to a gene: 5. This CDR3 region has 16 residues. For the CDR3, the DNA is TGTGCCAGCAGCTTAGAGGGGAGGGGTCACTCCTACGAGCAGTACTTC. Translating it yields CASSLEGRGHSYEQYF.

This rearrangement joins TRBV19 to TRBJ2-1; D gene unclear. The CDR3 covers 15 residues. Germline assignment: CDR1 LNHDA and CDR2 SQIVND (reference sequence). V lost 5 bases and J lost 2, with 13 bases in between. As DNA, the CDR3 is TGTGCCAGTAGTGCCGCGGATAACCCCTACAATGAGCAGTTCTTC. Its protein is CASSAADNPYNEQFF. The entire variable domain, with the rest obtained from reference TRBV19 and TRBJ2-1, is as follows: DGGITQSPKYLFRKEGQNVTLSCEQNLNHDAMYWYRQDPGQGLRLIYYSQIVNDFQKGDIAEGYSVSREKKESFPLTVTSAQKNPTAFYLCASSAADNPYNEQFFGPGTRLTVL.

CDR3 nucleotides: TGCGCCAGCAGCCGCGGAGCGGGCACCGGGAACAATGAGCAGTTCTTC. It is translated as CASSRGAGTGNNEQFF. The V gene is TRBV5-1, the J gene TRBJ2-1, with a possible D match to TRBD2 (6 bases). With 4 bases removed from V and 5 bases from J, the gap between germline ends came to 19 bases. Germline V gene data show CDR1 as SGHRS and CDR2 as YFSETQ. The CDR3 loop spans 16 amino acids. Using reference TRBV5-1 and TRBJ2-1 for the parts outside the CDR3, the full variable domain is KAGVTQTPRYLIKTRGQQVTLSCSPISGHRSVSWYQQTPGQGLQFLFEYFSETQRNKGNFPGRFSGRQFSNSRSEMNVSTLELGDSALYLCASSRGAGTGNNEQFFGPGTRLTVL.

This clone was recorded once. The chain combines TRBV7-9 with TRBJ2-5, with D possibly being TRBD2 (6 bases). CDR1 and CDR2 (germline): SEHNR, FQNEAQ (reference sequence). V shed 3 bases and J shed 2 bases, with 10 bases lying between them. CDR3 length: 14 residues. CDR3 region: CASSFRDLQETQYF. The DNA of the CDR3 is TGTGCCAGCAGCTTTCGGGACTTACAAGAGACCCAGTACTTC.

This chain links TRBV2 with TRBJ1-1; TRBD1 matches at 9 bases. With V trimmed by 6 bases and J by 4 bases, 9 bases remained unmatched. The CDR3 loop spans 15 amino acids. In germline, CDR1 is SNHLY, CDR2 FYNNEI. CDR3 sequence (DNA): TGTGCCAGCAGGGAGGGGACAGGGTTGACCACTGAAGCTTTCTTT. Protein product: CASREGTGLTTEAFF.

The rearrangement uses TRBV25-1 and TRBJ1-4, with 8 nucleotides matching TRBD1. J was trimmed by 8 bases and V by 1 base; bases with no gene match: 6. Germline V gene sequence: CDR1 MGHDK, CDR2 SYGVNS. CDR3 size: 15 residues. CDR3: CASSESQGAREKLFF. CDR3 nucleotides: TGTGCCAGCAGTGAATCCCAGGGGGCCAGGGAAAAACTGTTTTTT.

This chain links TRBV20-1 with TRBJ1-5; 7 bases are shared with TRBD1. With V trimmed by 3 bases and J by 6 bases, 8 bases remained unmatched. The germline gives CDR1 DFQATT, CDR2 SNEGSKA (reference sequence). This CDR3 spans 14 amino acids. The CDR3 DNA sequence: TGCAGTGCTAGTAAAGGGGGCGCCGGTCAGCCCCAGCATTTT. This encodes CSASKGGAGQPQHF.

CDR3 amino acids: CASSSGQYEKLFF. CDR3 DNA sequence: TGTGCCAGCAGCTCGGGACAGTATGAAAAACTGTTTTTT. This chain uses TRBV7-6 with TRBJ1-4, with TRBD1 matching over 7 bases. The V gene's germline CDR1 is SGHVS and CDR2 FNYEAQ. This CDR3 contains 13 residues. J gave up 6 bases and V 4 bases, and 2 bases lay outside the gene matches.